This T cell receptor beta chain was recovered during a study of blood T cell repertoires in COVID-19. Across the study: PBMCs, B-cell-depleted T cells, or T cells provided the cDNA or gDNA that made up the material.

This table comes from immunoSEQ multiplex PCR, and its TCRdb copy is limited to in-frame clones, with some not included. Of roughly 500,000 clones listed, around nine tenths are singletons. Germline V lookup: CDR1 SGDLS, CDR2 YYNGEE. The V gene lost 1 base and the J gene lost 4 bases, with 11 bases spanning the gap. The CDR3 consists of 14 residues. The origin of this receptor is a middle-aged woman who had recovered from COVID-19. Sequencing used PBMCs or T cells enriched from blood (not recorded which). This chain uses TRBV9 with TRBJ2-5; D is uncertain. The CDR3, as DNA: TGTGCCAGCAGCGTATTTCCCTCGTCAGAGACCCAGTACTTC. Translation: CASSVFPSSETQYF. The whole variable domain, filled in from reference TRBV9 and TRBJ2-5, reads DSGVTQTPKHLITATGQRVTLRCSPRSGDLSVYWYQQSLDQGLQFLIQYYNGEERAKGNILERFSAQQFPDLHSELNLSSLELGDSALYFCASSVFPSSETQYFGPGTRLLVL.